These 8 T cell receptor beta chains originate from one sample sequenced in a study of control samples from healthy donors and cancer patients. TCRdb's table, derived via immunoSEQ multiplex PCR, lists solely in-frame clones and lacks some. The data show approximately 52,000 clones, around 96% seen once. The sequenced sample was blood. The receptors here all came from a woman aged 18-35 years in good health.

CDR3 nucleotide sequence: TGCGCCAGCAGCTTAGGACGGGGCCTCATGTACGAGCAGTACTTC. Its translation is CASSLGRGLMYEQYF. V gene TRBV5-1 combines with J gene TRBJ2-7; D possibly matches TRBD1 or TRBD2 (5 bases each). The CDR3 runs 15 residues. CDR1 is SGHRS and CDR2 is YFSETQ in the germline V gene. Trimming left V 2 bases short and J 4 bases short, with 16 bases between. The complete variable domain, with remaining parts taken from reference TRBV5-1 and TRBJ2-7, reads KAGVTQTPRYLIKTRGQQVTLSCSPISGHRSVSWYQQTPGQGLQFLFEYFSETQRNKGNFPGRFSGRQFSNSRSEMNVSTLELGDSALYLCASSLGRGLMYEQYFGPGTRLTVT.

This clone was counted once. The chain has TRBV29-1 and TRBJ2-7; D is unresolved. There are 11 residues in the CDR3. V was shortened by 6 bases and J by 3 bases, with 9 bases between the two germline ends. Germline CDR1 and CDR2: SQVTM and ANQGSEA. CDR3 bases: TGCAGCGTCATGACAAGCTACGAGCAGTACTTC. Its translation is CSVMTSYEQYF.

This chain links TRBV7-9 with TRBJ2-2; D call uncertain. CDR3 length equals 14 residues. Germline values: CDR1 SEHNR, CDR2 FQNEAQ (reference sequence). V lost 6 bases, J lost 0 bases, and 8 bases lay in between. The CDR3 nucleotides read TGTGCCAGCAGAAGACAATCGAACACCGGGGAGCTGTTTTTT. Encoded protein: CASRRQSNTGELFF.

V usage is TRBV5-6 and J usage is TRBJ1-6; 10 nucleotides line up with TRBD1. Germline-derived CDR1 and CDR2 are SGHDT and YYEEEE. Unmatched junction bases numbered 6, after V lost 5 bases and J lost 7 bases. CDR3 size: 15 residues. The CDR3 coding sequence is TGTGCCAGCAGGAACGACAGGGGGCAAAATTCACCCCTCCACTTT. Its protein product is CASRNDRGQNSPLHF.

The V and J genes are TRBV7-9 and TRBJ1-1; the D gene is possibly TRBD1 (5 bases). The germline CDR1 and CDR2 sequences are SEHNR and FQNEAQ (reference sequence). The ends were cut back, 4 bases at V and 0 bases at J, with 9 bases in the middle. The CDR3 covers 14 residues. CDR3 bases: TGTGCCAGCAGCTCTACAGGTGTGAACACTGAAGCTTTCTTT. This encodes CASSSTGVNTEAFF. Full variable domain (rest looked up from reference TRBV7-9 and TRBJ1-1): DTGVSQNPRHKITKRGQNVTFRCDPISEHNRLYWYRQTLGQGPEFLTYFQNEAQLEKSRLLSDRFSAERPKGSFSTLEIQRTEQGDSAMYLCASSSTGVNTEAFFGQGTRLTVV.

This chain connects TRBV5-1 to TRBJ1-2; a possible D gene is TRBD1 (6 bases). Per the germline V gene, CDR1 is SGHRS and CDR2 is YFSETQ. Trimming cost V 4 bases and J 7 bases, with 11 bases left between them. The length of the CDR3 is 12 residues. The CDR3 bases are TGCGCCAGCAGCCCAGGGGCGGGTGGCTACACCTTC. It yields the protein CASSPGAGGYTF.

This rearrangement joins TRBV3-1 (or the pseudogene TRBV3-2) to TRBJ1-2; TRBD1 aligns across 10 bases. Germline lookup yields CDR1 LGHDT and CDR2 YNNKEL (reference sequence). The V and J ends lost 4 bases and 2 bases, in that order; junction bases with no gene match: 4. The CDR3 totals 15 residues. The CDR3 sequence: CASSRGQGENYGYTF. CDR3 DNA sequence: TGTGCCAGCAGCCGCGGACAGGGGGAAAACTATGGCTACACCTTC.

V usage is TRBV7-2 and J usage is TRBJ1-4, with unresolved D. V was shortened by 1 base and J by 5 bases, with 8 bases between the two germline ends. The CDR3 length is 14 residues. The germline gives CDR1 SGHTA, CDR2 FQGNSA. This chain's CDR3 is CASSLGRANEKLFF. The CDR3 bases are TGTGCCAGCAGCTTAGGGAGGGCGAATGAAAAACTGTTTTTT.